This T cell receptor beta chain is drawn from a study of T cell responses to AZD1222 COVID-19 vaccine. General study results and limits: Most donors were white British, females outnumbered males, and clonal diversity was possibly underestimated.

The germline CDR1 and CDR2 sequences are SGDLS and YYNGEE. The V and J ends lost 2 bases and 10 bases, in that order; junction bases with no gene match: 10. CDR3 length equals 14 residues. Some clones are missing from TCRdb's copy, which holds only in-frame ones; the method was immunoSEQ multiplex PCR. Of tens of thousands of clones listed, 80% to 90% are singletons. A word on this clone: The target antigen is unknown.

The sample consisted of peripheral blood, taken on day 0 of AZD1222 vaccination. This chain links TRBV9 with TRBJ1-2; TRBD1 aligns across 8 bases. This TCR derives from an adult in good health. The CDR3 spells CASSVSPGQDAYTF. The DNA for the CDR3 is TGTGCCAGCAGCGTCTCTCCGGGACAGGACGCCTACACCTTC.